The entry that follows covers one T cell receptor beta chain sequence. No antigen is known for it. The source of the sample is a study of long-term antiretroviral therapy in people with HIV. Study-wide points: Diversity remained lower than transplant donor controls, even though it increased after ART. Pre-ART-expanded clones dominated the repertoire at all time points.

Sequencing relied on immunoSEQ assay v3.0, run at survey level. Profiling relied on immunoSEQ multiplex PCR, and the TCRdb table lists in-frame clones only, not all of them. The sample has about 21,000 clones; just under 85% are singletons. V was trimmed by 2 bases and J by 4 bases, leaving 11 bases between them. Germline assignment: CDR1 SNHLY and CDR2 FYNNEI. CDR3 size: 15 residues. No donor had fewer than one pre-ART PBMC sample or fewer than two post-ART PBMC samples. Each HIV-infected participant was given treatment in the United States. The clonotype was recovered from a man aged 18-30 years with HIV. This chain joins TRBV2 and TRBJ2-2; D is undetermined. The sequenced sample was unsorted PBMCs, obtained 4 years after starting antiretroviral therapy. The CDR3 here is CASSELGQVTGELFF. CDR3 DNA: TGTGCCAGCAGTGAACTGGGTCAAGTCACCGGGGAGCTGTTTTTT.